The 28 T cell receptor beta chains in this list originate from one sample, sequenced in a study of blood T cells in healthy people across ages. For the second PCR, which ran for roughly 6 to 12 cycles, a sample-barcoded 5' primer and a J-beta primer mix were used. TCRdb reprocessed the 5' RACE reads via MiXCR and lists one record per CDR3 protein. The sample lists approximately 700,000 distinct CDR3 sequences; roughly 32% were seen once. The specimen was blood. The receptors shown here come from a woman older than 75 in good health.

This clonotype was counted between two and nine times. This could be a read error, since a much larger clone is one nucleotide away. This chain uses TRBV2 with TRBJ2-7; no firm D call. The CDR3 spans 17 residues. Trimming shortened V by 2 bases and J by 5 bases, and 22 bases separated the two germline ends. Per the germline V gene, CDR1 is SNHLY and CDR2 is FYNNEI. This CDR3 reads CASSENGDPVLGHEQYF. In DNA form, the CDR3 reads TGTGCCAGCAGTGAAAACGGAGACCCTGTATTGGGCCACGAGCAGTACTTC. Full variable domain (missing parts from reference TRBV2 and TRBJ2-7): EPEVTQTPSHQVTQMGQEVILRCVPISNHLYFYWYRQILGQKVEFLVSFYNNEISEKSEIFDDQFSVERPDGSNFTLKIRSTKLEDSAMYFCASSENGDPVLGHEQYFGPGTRLTVT.

With respect to this clonotype: One end of the junction does not line up with germline, which may come from a read error. V is TRBV30 and J is TRBJ1-5; TRBD1 might be the D (6 bases). CDR1 GTSNPN and CDR2 SVGIG come from the germline V gene (reference sequence). This CDR3 is 14 amino acids long. DNA for the CDR3: TGTGCCTGGAGTGTACCCGGGGGCAATCTGCCCCAGCATTTT. This gives the protein CAWSVPGGNLPQHF.

In DNA, the CDR3 is TGTGCCAGCAGCGTAGTGGGGCAGAGCAACACTGAAGCTTTCTTT. It codes for CASSVVGQSNTEAFF. The rearrangement uses TRBV9 and TRBJ1-1; D is possibly TRBD1 (5 bases). V dropped 0 bases and J dropped 2 bases, with 11 bases sitting between them. The V gene's germline CDR1 is SGDLS and CDR2 YYNGEE. The CDR3 runs 15 residues.

This clonotype was seen repeatedly, ten times or more. The chain has TRBV5-1 and TRBJ2-1, with 8 bases matching TRBD2. The length of the CDR3 is 14 residues. Germline V CDR1 and CDR2: SGHRS, YFSETQ. V gave up 7 bases and J gave up 4 bases; unmatched junction bases: 7. CDR3 amino acids: CASARGGLYNEQFF. DNA for the CDR3: TGCGCCAGCGCTCGGGGGGGGCTGTACAATGAGCAGTTCTTC. Together with reference TRBV5-1 and TRBJ2-1, the CDR3 gives the full variable domain: KAGVTQTPRYLIKTRGQQVTLSCSPISGHRSVSWYQQTPGQGLQFLFEYFSETQRNKGNFPGRFSGRQFSNSRSEMNVSTLELGDSALYLCASARGGLYNEQFFGPGTRLTVL.

In its sample, this clonotype was seen many times. The chain links TRBV5-5 to TRBJ2-3; either TRBD1 or TRBD2 may fit D (5 bases each). V lost 4 bases to trimming and J lost 0 bases, with 12 bases between them. CDR3 length equals 15 residues. CDR1 is SGHKS, CDR2 YYEKEE, per germline (reference sequence). The CDR3 nucleotides are TGTGCCAGCAGCGCGCCGGGACCGAGCACAGATACGCAGTATTTT. It codes for CASSAPGPSTDTQYF.

This clonotype was found many times. The chain recombines TRBV9 with TRBJ2-1, with 7 bases aligning to TRBD2. V lost 2 bases and J lost 5; bases outside the gene matches: 4. The CDR3 sequence is 14 residues long. Germline lookup yields CDR1 SGDLS and CDR2 YYNGEE. Written as DNA, the CDR3 is TGTGCCAGCAGCGTTCGACTAGCCGACAATGAGCAGTTCTTC. Protein product: CASSVRLADNEQFF.

As to this clonotype: Since a much larger clone is just one base distant, this may be a read error. The chain recombines TRBV5-6 with TRBJ2-5, with 8 bases lining up with TRBD1. This CDR3 comprises 15 residues. V dropped 6 bases and J dropped 0; count of bases not matched to a gene: 7. Germline V CDR1 and CDR2: SGHDT, YYEEEE. This CDR3 is CASNRPTGDQETQYF. The CDR3, as DNA: TGTGCCAGCAACCGGCCGACAGGGGACCAAGAGACCCAGTACTTC.

The chain links TRBV7-2 to TRBJ1-1, with 11 positions matching TRBD1. Germline V gene data show CDR1 as SGHTA and CDR2 as FQGNSA. This CDR3 region has 13 residues. The V segment lost 4 bases and the J segment 6 bases; nucleotides outside the gene matches: 1. In DNA form, the CDR3 reads TGTGCCAGCAGCTGGGACAGGGGGGCTGAAGCTTTCTTT. It translates to CASSWDRGAEAFF.

There are many counts of this clonotype. V is TRBV21-1 and J is TRBJ2-3; the D segment call TRBD2 is taken from the table without a DNA check. TRBV21-1 represents a pseudogene. The CDR3 is 14 amino acids. The DNA of the CDR3 is TGTGCCAGCAGCAAATTTACTAGACGGGGTACGCAGTATTTT. Its protein product is CASSKFTRRGTQYF.

This clonotype was picked up a small number of times. The V gene is TRBV7-3, the J gene TRBJ2-3; D uncertain. The CDR3 runs to 13 residues. Deletions cut 3 bases from V and 5 bases from J, with 9 bases between. Per germline, CDR1 SGHTA and CDR2 FQGTGA. Written as DNA, the CDR3 is TGTGCCAGCAGCTTCACAATTGGAGATACGCAGTATTTT. This translates into CASSFTIGDTQYF.

This clonotype was counted only a few times. A much larger clone sits a single nucleotide away, making a read error possible. The J gene is TRBJ2-5, the V gene TRBV5-6; 9 bases agree with TRBD1. This CDR3 contains 16 residues. J was trimmed by 11 bases and V by 2 bases; bases with no gene match: 16. Germline V gene lookup returns CDR1 SGHDT and CDR2 YYEEEE. As DNA, the CDR3 is TGTGCCAGCAGCTTCGGGACAGGGTTATCCGACAATGAGCAGTACTTC. This translates into CASSFGTGLSDNEQYF. Full variable domain (outside the CDR3, taken from reference TRBV5-6 and TRBJ2-5): DAGVTQSPTHLIKTRGQQVTLRCSPKSGHDTVSWYQQALGQGPQFIFQYYEEEERQRGNFPDRFSGHQFPNYSSELNVNALLLGDSALYLCASSFGTGLSDNEQYFGPGTRLLVL.

The V and J genes are TRBV6-5 and TRBJ1-1, with D possibly being TRBD1 (5 bases). The CDR3 extends over 15 amino acids. Germline loops: CDR1 MNHEY, CDR2 SVGAGI. The V and J ends lost 6 bases and 2 bases respectively, with 16 bases between them. In DNA form, the CDR3 reads TGTGCCAGCAGAGGGATAAAGGGGTTAAACACTGAAGCTTTCTTT. Its translation: CASRGIKGLNTEAFF.

In this sample, this clonotype turned up a few times. Just one base apart from a much larger clone, this may be a read error. The chain carries TRBV12-3 or TRBV12-4 and TRBJ2-7, with D possibly called TRBD1 or TRBD2 (5 bases each). This CDR3 is built from 15 residues. The ends were cut back, 10 bases at V and 2 bases at J, with 21 bases in the middle. The CDR3 reads CANSRGRRKTYEQYF. The CDR3 bases are TGTGCCAACAGCCGGGGACGGAGAAAAACCTACGAGCAGTACTTC.

This sequence joins TRBV18 and TRBJ1-1, with D uncertain. The ends were cut back, 2 bases at V and 2 bases at J, with 18 bases in the middle. CDR3 length equals 17 residues. Germline assignment: CDR1 KGHSH and CDR2 LQKENI. The DNA for the CDR3 is TGTGCCAGCTCACCAGGATTGACGTTCCTCGCCAACACTGAAGCTTTCTTT. The encoded protein is CASSPGLTFLANTEAFF.

This rearrangement joins TRBV7-8 to TRBJ2-7; D is tentatively TRBD1 or TRBD2 (5 bases each). The CDR3 sequence is 13 residues long. The germline V gene encodes CDR1 SGHVS and CDR2 FQNEAQ. Trimming stripped 9 bases from V and 0 bases from J, with 12 bases between. The CDR3 region is CASQGRSSYEQYF. CDR3 sequence (DNA): TGTGCCAGTCAGGGACGGAGCTCCTACGAGCAGTACTTC.

This clonotype has a handful of counts. The rearrangement links TRBV6-1 to TRBJ2-2; 9 bases map to TRBD2. From germline, CDR1 is MNHNS and CDR2 SASEGT. The length of the CDR3 is 16 residues. Trimming took 7 bases from V and 6 from J; bases not matched to a gene: 12. CDR3: CASTGSGGRLSGELFF. CDR3 sequence (DNA): TGTGCCAGCACGGGTAGCGGGGGCCGCTTATCCGGGGAGCTGTTTTTT.

The chain recombines TRBV5-1 with TRBJ1-2; weak D call: TRBD1 (6 bases). The CDR3 has 14 residues. Germline assignment: CDR1 SGHRS and CDR2 YFSETQ. Trimming cost V 1 base and J 6 bases, with 13 bases left between them. The DNA for the CDR3 is TGCGCCAGCAGCTTGTCGGTGGGGGCCGATGGCTACACCTTC. Its translation is CASSLSVGADGYTF.

This clonotype was seen many times. The V gene is TRBV7-3, the J gene TRBJ2-1; TRBD2 matches 10 bases. Germline-derived CDR1 and CDR2 are SGHTA and FQGTGA. Trimming took 7 bases from V and 3 from J; bases not matched to a gene: 3. This CDR3 has 14 residues. The CDR3 nucleotides read TGTGCCAGCAATAGCGGGGGGTTCTACAATGAGCAGTTCTTC. Protein: CASNSGGFYNEQFF.

The V gene is TRBV7-2, the J gene TRBJ2-1; perhaps TRBD1 as D (5 bases). The CDR3 length is 14 residues. Trimming left V 4 bases short and J 8 bases short, with 15 bases between. CDR1 is SGHTA, CDR2 FQGNSA, per germline. CDR3 in amino acids: CASSSKSGIDEQFF. CDR3 in DNA: TGTGCCAGCAGCTCGAAGTCAGGGATAGATGAGCAGTTCTTC. Combining the CDR3 with reference TRBV7-2 and TRBJ2-1 gives the whole variable domain GAGVSQSPSNKVTEKGKDVELRCDPISGHTALYWYRQSLGQGLEFLIYFQGNSAPDKSGLPSDRFSAERTGGSVSTLTIQRTQQEDSAVYLCASSSKSGIDEQFFGPGTRLTVL.

This chain links TRBV7-2 with TRBJ2-3, with D unresolved. The CDR3 sequence is 15 residues long. V was pared by 5 bases and J by 0 bases, with 12 bases between. The germline V gene encodes CDR1 SGHTA and CDR2 FQGNSA. CDR3 region: CASSRPGSSTDTQYF. The CDR3 DNA reads as TGTGCCAGCAGCCGCCCCGGGTCGAGCACAGATACGCAGTATTTT.

This clonotype was observed a handful of times. This may stem from a read error, because a much larger clone lies one nucleotide away. V gene TRBV5-1 combines with J gene TRBJ1-1; tentative D call: TRBD1 (5 bases). This CDR3 is 17 amino acids long. Germline lookup yields CDR1 SGHRS and CDR2 YFSETQ. Trimming cost V 6 bases and J 0 bases, with 21 bases left between them. The CDR3 loop reads CASTNIPCAGMNTEAFF. Written as DNA, the CDR3 is TGCGCCAGCACCAATATCCCGTGCGCAGGGATGAACACTGAAGCTTTCTTT.

This clonotype was found a few times. This sequence joins TRBV27 and TRBJ2-5; possible D gene TRBD2, 5 bases. Looked up from germline, CDR1 is MNHEY and CDR2 is SMNVEV (reference sequence). CDR3 length: 14 residues. V gave up 5 bases and J gave up 4 bases, with 14 bases separating them. The CDR3 loop reads CASSNAGGPETQYF. The CDR3 DNA follows: TGTGCCAGCAGTAATGCGGGCGGGCCAGAGACCCAGTACTTC.

About this clonotype: Being one base from a much bigger clone, this may be a read error. The CDR3 is CASSQELRGGYGHTF. In DNA, the CDR3 is TGTGCCAGCAGCCAAGAGCTTCGGGGAGGCTATGGCCACACCTTC. This chain uses TRBV4-2 with TRBJ1-2, with D hard to call. Germline loops: CDR1 LGHNA, CDR2 YNFKEQ. CDR3 size: 15 residues.

This clonotype showed up just a few times. A much bigger clone sits one base away, suggesting this may be a read error. This chain's CDR3 is CASMPGRNYGYTF. DNA of the CDR3: TGTGCCAGCATGCCGGGACGCAACTATGGCTACACCTTC. This chain connects TRBV6-6 to TRBJ1-2; TRBD1 might be the D (5 bases). The germline gives CDR1 MNHNY, CDR2 SVGAGI (reference sequence). This CDR3 comprises 13 residues. The V end lost 7 bases, the J end lost 2 bases, and 11 bases lay between the germline ends.

This clonotype was seen many times. The rearrangement joins TRBV7-6 to TRBJ2-5; D perhaps matches TRBD1 (6 bases). CDR3 length equals 14 residues. V was trimmed by 5 bases and J by 5 bases, leaving 15 bases between them. Germline V CDR1 and CDR2: SGHVS, FNYEAQ. The CDR3 sequence: CASSITGFRETQYF. In nucleotides, the CDR3 is TGTGCCAGCAGCATCACAGGGTTCAGGGAGACCCAGTACTTC.

Points on this clonotype: A much more abundant neighbour one base away suggests this may be a read error. In this CDR3 the conserved last residue, phenylalanine or tryptophan, is missing, so a read error is likely. The rearrangement joins TRBV6-1 to TRBJ2-7; 10 positions match TRBD1. With the DNA end fitting TRBJ2-5 better, the J assignment may be wrong. Germline V CDR1 and CDR2: MNHNS, SASEGT. This CDR3 spans 15 amino acids. Here the CDR3 DNA reads TGTGCCAGCAGTGACGGACAGGGGGGGCGAGAGACCCAGTACTGC. It specifies CASSDGQGGRETQYC.

Comments on this clonotype: Being one base from a much bigger clone, this may be a read error. The rearrangement joins TRBV21-1 to TRBJ2-1. TRBV21-1 is deemed a pseudogene. CDR3 length: 15 amino acids. CDR3 DNA: TGTGCCAGCAGCAAAAAGGCCTCGGACCAAGAGACCCAGTTCTTC. Translated, it gives CASSKKASDQETQFF.

This clonotype was found many times. The genes are TRBV7-9 and TRBJ1-2, with a tentative D call TRBD1 (5 bases). The germline gives CDR1 SEHNR, CDR2 FQNEAQ (reference sequence). Trimming removed 3 bases at V and 2 bases at J, with 10 bases between. The CDR3 is 14 amino acids. The DNA for the CDR3 is TGTGCCAGCAGCTTTAAGACAGTCAACTATGGCTACACCTTC. Residues: CASSFKTVNYGYTF.